The 10 T cell receptor beta chains listed next were all sequenced from one sample in a study of T cells in Graves' hyperthyroidism and ophthalmopathy. Amplified TCR beta CDR3 regions derived from RNA transcripts. First-round RT-PCR targeting the TCR CDR3 was performed with the HTBI primer set. TCRdb re-called the multiplex PCR reads through MiXCR, storing one row per CDR3 protein. The sample holds about 580,000 distinct CDR3 sequences, 35% to 55% seen once. The specimen was peripheral blood or thyroid tissue (not recorded which). The receptors shown here come from a woman under 30 with Graves' hyperthyroidism.

Remarks on this clonotype: With a much larger clone just one base away, this may be a read error. CDR3 in DNA: TGTGCCAGCCGTACCCAGGGGCGGCGCCGTGAAAAACTGTTTTTT. This gives the protein CASRTQGRRREKLFF. This chain joins TRBV12-3 or TRBV12-4 and TRBJ1-4; TRBD1 might be the D (6 bases). The CDR3 runs to 15 residues. With 8 bases removed from V and 7 bases from J, the gap between germline ends came to 20 bases.

This clonotype was observed many times. The V call is TRBV3-1, the J call TRBJ2-2; 7 bases agree with TRBD2. CDR1 LGHDT and CDR2 YNNKEL come from the germline V gene (reference sequence). This CDR3 is 14 amino acids long. V shed 5 bases, J shed 4 bases, and the junction held 4 bases outside the gene matches. CDR3 protein: CASSRASGTGELFF. In DNA form, the CDR3 reads TGTGCCAGCAGCAGGGCTAGCGGCACCGGGGAGCTGTTTTTT.

The chain is built from TRBV25-1 and TRBJ2-2; D call uncertain. The germline V gene has CDR1 MGHDK and CDR2 SYGVNS. The V and J ends lost 2 bases and 1 base respectively, with 8 bases between them. CDR3 length: 15 amino acids. The CDR3 spells CASSELGRNTGELFF. The CDR3 DNA reads as TGTGCCAGCAGTGAACTGGGCAGGAACACCGGGGAGCTGTTTTTT. Looking up the rest from reference TRBV25-1 and TRBJ2-2 gives the full variable domain: EADIYQTPRYLVIGTGKKITLECSQTMGHDKMYWYQQDPGMELHLIHYSYGVNSTEKGDLSSESTVSRIRTEHFPLTLESARPSHTSQYLCASSELGRNTGELFFGEGSRLTVL.

J is TRBJ2-2 and V is TRBV29-1, with 7 nucleotides matching TRBD1. This CDR3 is built from 17 residues. With V trimmed by 6 bases and J by 3 bases, 16 bases remained unmatched. CDR1 SQVTM and CDR2 ANQGSEA come from the germline V gene. The CDR3 region is CSVLNRDRSPYTGELFF. The CDR3 nucleotides are TGCAGCGTCCTAAACCGGGACAGATCTCCTTACACCGGGGAGCTGTTTTTT.

This clonotype was seen a handful of times. One end of the junction does not line up with germline, which may come from a read error. The chain links TRBV7-3 to TRBJ2-7; 7 bases map to TRBD2. The CDR3 runs 13 residues. CDR1 and CDR2 (germline): SGHTA, FQGTGA. CDR3 DNA sequence: TGTGCCAGCAGCTCGACTAGCTCCTGCGAGCAGTACTTC. Residues: CASSSTSSCEQYF.

The V and J genes are TRBV3-1 and TRBJ2-7; 7 bases fit TRBD1. In germline, CDR1 is LGHDT, CDR2 YNNKEL (reference sequence). The CDR3 loop spans 18 amino acids. V lost 1 base, J lost 2 bases, and 14 bases stayed unmatched. The CDR3: CASSQALLETGRPYEQYF. CDR3 in DNA: TGTGCCAGCAGCCAAGCCCTATTGGAGACAGGGCGACCCTACGAGCAGTACTTC.

This clonotype was detected ten times or more. The V call is TRBV9, the J call TRBJ1-4; D is possibly TRBD1 (5 bases). V was cut by 0 bases and J by 5 bases, with 14 bases left in between. CDR3 length equals 16 residues. Germline V gives CDR1 SGDLS, CDR2 YYNGEE. CDR3 amino acids: CASSVGGGAANEKLFF. For the CDR3, the DNA is TGTGCCAGCAGCGTAGGCGGAGGGGCAGCAAATGAAAAACTGTTTTTT.

This clonotype appeared a single time. At one end, the junction sequence differs from germline, possibly due to a read error. The J gene is TRBJ2-5, the V gene TRBV20-1; TRBD1 agrees at 7 bases. The V gene's germline CDR1 is DFQATT and CDR2 SNEGSKA (reference sequence). The CDR3 covers 13 residues. The CDR3 DNA sequence: TGCAATGCTAGTGCAGGGACAGAAGAGACCCAGTACTTC. This codes for CNASAGTEETQYF.

The J gene is TRBJ1-1, the V gene TRBV29-1; 10 bases are a match to TRBD1. The germline gives CDR1 SQVTM, CDR2 ANQGSEA. After removal of 4 bases from V and 4 bases from J, the junction contained 3 bases not matched to a gene. This CDR3 region has 13 residues. CDR3 coding DNA: TGCAGCGTTGGGGACAGGGGTTTCACTGAAGCTTTCTTT. Translation gives CSVGDRGFTEAFF.

This clonotype was recorded many times. V usage is TRBV12-3 or TRBV12-4 and J usage is TRBJ2-5; D is unresolved. This CDR3 has 13 residues. Trimming removed 5 bases from V and 4 bases from J, with 11 bases in between. The CDR3 DNA reads as TGTGCCAGCAGTCCCGGGCAGGCAGAGACCCAGTACTTC. Its translation is CASSPGQAETQYF.